This T cell receptor beta chain was profiled in a study of T cells in Graves' hyperthyroidism and ophthalmopathy. TCR beta CDR3 regions were amplified from RNA. During a first-round RT-PCR of the TCR CDR3, the HTBI primer set was used. TCRdb passed the multiplex PCR reads through MiXCR, listing each CDR3 protein once. Of roughly 130,000 distinct CDR3 sequences in the sample, roughly a fifth were seen once. Not enrolled were patients with uncontrolled infection, other autoimmune disease, pregnancy or lactation. The CDR3 is 16 amino acids. Trimming stripped 7 bases from V and 0 bases from J, with 13 bases between. CDR1 is MNHNS and CDR2 is SASEGT in the germline V gene. Of note for this clonotype: No antigen is known for it.

Study-level findings and limits: Using 13 V-J features, a model discriminated ophthalmopathy from stable hyperthyroidism. Blood held most thyroid clonotypes expanded above 0.001 frequency. Progression to ophthalmopathy was predicted a median of approximately 6.4 months early.

The sample taken for sequencing was blood. The receptor was isolated from a woman in her forties or fifties with Graves' hyperthyroidism that later progressed to Graves' ophthalmopathy. J is TRBJ1-6 and V is TRBV6-1; D gene unclear. Here the CDR3 reads CASTEYASSYNSPLHF. CDR3 DNA: TGTGCCAGCACCGAATACGCCAGCTCCTATAATTCACCCCTCCACTTT.